The rows below give T cell receptor beta chains drawn from one sample of a study of control samples from healthy donors and cancer patients. Some clones are missing from TCRdb's copy, which holds only in-frame ones; the method was immunoSEQ multiplex PCR. The data hold about 92,000 clones, with roughly four fifths observed a single time. Sequencing was performed on blood. These TCRs come from a woman aged 55-70 years in good health. Both conserved end residues are part of each CDR3. D genes are given only for firm matches. Expanded clones are given a class, and other clones once, few, many or no size at all.

TRBD1	TRBV18	TRBJ1-5	NA	CASSGQGNQPQHF	TGTGCCAGCTCGGGACAGGGCAATCAGCCCCAGCATTTT
NA	TRBV7-8	TRBJ2-3	NA	CASSLDIGTDTQYF	TGTGCCAGCAGCTTAGACATTGGCACAGATACGCAGTATTTT
NA	TRBV12-3/TRBV12-4	TRBJ2-2	NA	CASSLEGSGELFF	TGTGCCAGCAGTTTAGAGGGGTCCGGGGAGCTGTTTTTT
NA	TRBV28	TRBJ2-7	NA	CASSLSQAGEQYF	TGTGCCAGCAGTTTATCGCAGGCGGGCGAGCAGTACTTC
TRBD2	TRBV19	TRBJ2-1	NA	CASRYPSGGYNEQFF	TGTGCCAGTAGATACCCTAGCGGGGGGTACAATGAGCAGTTCTTC
TRBD1	TRBV7-9	TRBJ1-6	NA	CASSPQGDGSPLHF	TGTGCCAGCAGCCCGCAGGGGGACGGTTCACCCCTCCACTTT
NA	TRBV18	TRBJ2-7	once	CASSPPHSDEQYF	TGTGCCAGCTCACCCCCTCATTCGGACGAGCAGTACTTC
NA	TRBV9	TRBJ1-1	NA	CASSVGPDLNTEAFF	TGTGCCAGCAGCGTAGGCCCAGACTTAAACACTGAAGCTTTCTTT
NA	TRBV12-3/TRBV12-4	TRBJ1-5	once	CASSLKGDQPQHF	TGTGCCAGCAGTTTAAAGGGGGATCAGCCCCAGCATTTT
TRBD1	TRBV11-2	TRBJ2-7	NA	CASSADRSYEQYF	TGTGCCAGCAGCGCGGACAGGTCGTACGAGCAGTACTTC
NA	TRBV10-3	TRBJ1-1	few	CAISDSMNTEAFF	TGTGCCATCAGTGACTCTATGAACACTGAAGCTTTCTTT
NA	TRBV5-6	TRBJ1-6	NA	CASSSPGYNSPLHF	TGTGCCAGCAGCTCGCCAGGGTATAATTCACCCCTCCACTTT
TRBD1	TRBV14	TRBJ2-2	NA	CASSRGGQYTGELFF	TGTGCCAGCAGTAGAGGGGGCCAGTACACCGGGGAGCTGTTTTTT
NA	TRBV7-8	TRBJ1-3	NA	CASSLRAGEGYTIYF	TGTGCCAGCAGCTTAAGGGCAGGGGAAGGATACACCATATATTTT
TRBD1	TRBV19	TRBJ2-3	NA	CAGSLDRGRRDTQYF	TGTGCCGGCTCTTTGGACAGGGGGAGAAGAGATACGCAGTATTTT
NA	TRBV7-9	TRBJ1-2	NA	CASSLEGFGYTF	TGTGCCAGCAGCTTAGAGGGATTTGGCTACACCTTC
TRBD2	TRBV5-1	TRBJ2-3	NA	CASSLALAGNTDTQYF	TGCGCCAGCAGCTTGGCCTTAGCGGGGAACACAGATACGCAGTATTTT
NA	TRBV28	TRBJ1-2	NA	CASSTALYGYTF	TGTGCCAGCAGTACGGCCCTCTATGGCTACACCTTC
NA	TRBV7-9	TRBJ2-6	NA	CASSLVVSGANVLTF	TGTGCCAGCAGCTTAGTGGTATCTGGGGCCAACGTCCTGACTTTC
NA	TRBV28	TRBJ2-7	NA	CASTHLGGSIHEQYF	TGTGCCAGCACCCATTTAGGGGGGAGTATCCACGAGCAGTACTTC
NA	TRBV24-1	TRBJ2-1	NA	CATSEGTLASSYNEQFF	TGTGCCACCAGTGAGGGAACGCTAGCGAGCTCCTACAATGAGCAGTTCTTC
TRBD2	TRBV4-3	TRBJ2-2	NA	CASSQEITGTSGGAYTGELFF	TGCGCCAGCAGCCAAGAAATTACCGGGACTAGCGGGGGGGCGTACACCGGGGAGCTGTTTTTT
NA	TRBV19	TRBJ2-6	NA	CASSKTGISHSGANVLTF	TGTGCCAGTAGTAAAACAGGGATATCACACTCTGGGGCCAACGTCCTGACTTTC
NA	TRBV6-4	TRBJ2-1	NA	CASSDGPRGRDEQFF	TGTGCCAGCAGTGATGGGCCTCGGGGGCGGGATGAGCAGTTCTTC
NA	TRBV2	TRBJ1-4	NA	CASRPQGGANEKLFF	TGTGCCAGCAGGCCACAGGGAGGGGCAAATGAAAAACTGTTTTTT